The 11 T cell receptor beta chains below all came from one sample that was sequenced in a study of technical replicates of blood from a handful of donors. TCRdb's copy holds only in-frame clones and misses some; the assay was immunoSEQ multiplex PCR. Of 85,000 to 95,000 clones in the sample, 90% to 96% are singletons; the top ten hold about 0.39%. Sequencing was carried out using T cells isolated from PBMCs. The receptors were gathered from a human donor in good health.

CDR3 DNA: TGTGCCAGCAGCCCGGGACTAGCGGGAGGGTCCTACGAGCAGTACTTC. Protein: CASSPGLAGGSYEQYF. V and J are TRBV4-2 and TRBJ2-7; 16 bases fit TRBD2. The V and J ends lost 4 bases and 1 base, in that order; junction bases with no gene match: 1. This CDR3 region has 16 residues. Germline values: CDR1 LGHNA, CDR2 YNFKEQ.

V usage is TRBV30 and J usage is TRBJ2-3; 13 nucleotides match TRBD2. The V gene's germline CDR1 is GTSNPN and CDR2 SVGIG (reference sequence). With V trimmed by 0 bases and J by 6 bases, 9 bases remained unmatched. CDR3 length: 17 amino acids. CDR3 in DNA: TGTGCCTGGAGTGTATCCCGGACTAGCGGGAGTGGTGATACGCAGTATTTT. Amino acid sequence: CAWSVSRTSGSGDTQYF.

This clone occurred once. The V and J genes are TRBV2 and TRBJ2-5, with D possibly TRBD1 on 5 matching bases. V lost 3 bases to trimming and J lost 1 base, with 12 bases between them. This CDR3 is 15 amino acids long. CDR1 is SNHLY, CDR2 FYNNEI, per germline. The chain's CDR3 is CASSDFTTAQETQYF. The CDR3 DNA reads TGTGCCAGCAGTGACTTTACGACAGCCCAAGAGACCCAGTACTTC.

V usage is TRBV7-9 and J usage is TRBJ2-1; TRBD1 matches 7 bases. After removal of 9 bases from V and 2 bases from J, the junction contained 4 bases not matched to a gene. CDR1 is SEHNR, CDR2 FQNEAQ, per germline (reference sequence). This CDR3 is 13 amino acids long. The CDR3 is CARATGAYNEQFF. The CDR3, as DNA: TGTGCCAGAGCCACAGGGGCCTACAATGAGCAGTTCTTC.

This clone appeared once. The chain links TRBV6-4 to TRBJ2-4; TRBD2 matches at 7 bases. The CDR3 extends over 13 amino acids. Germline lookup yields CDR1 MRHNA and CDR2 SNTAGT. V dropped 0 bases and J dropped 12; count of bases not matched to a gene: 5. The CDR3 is CASSDSWGTNQYF. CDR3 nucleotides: TGTGCCAGCAGTGACTCATGGGGGACTAATCAGTACTTC.

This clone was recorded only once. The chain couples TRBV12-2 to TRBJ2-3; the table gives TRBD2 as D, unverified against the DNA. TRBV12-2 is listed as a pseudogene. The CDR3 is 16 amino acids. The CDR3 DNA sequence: TGTGCAAGTCGCCCAAGGTTAGCGGCTAGCACAGATACGCAGTATTTT. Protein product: CASRPRLAASTDTQYF.

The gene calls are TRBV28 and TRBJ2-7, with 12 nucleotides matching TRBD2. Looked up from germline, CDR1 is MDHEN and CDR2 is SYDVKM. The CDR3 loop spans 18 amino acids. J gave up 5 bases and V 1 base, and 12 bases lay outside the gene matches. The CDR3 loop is CASSLLGIGLAGINEQYF. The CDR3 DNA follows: TGTGCCAGCAGTTTATTAGGGATCGGACTAGCGGGAATCAACGAGCAGTACTTC.

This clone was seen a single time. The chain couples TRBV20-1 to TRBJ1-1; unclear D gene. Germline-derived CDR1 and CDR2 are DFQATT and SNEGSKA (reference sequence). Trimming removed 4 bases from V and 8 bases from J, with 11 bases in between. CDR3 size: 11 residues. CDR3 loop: CSAIRQTEAFF. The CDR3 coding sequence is TGCAGTGCTATCCGACAAACAGAAGCTTTCTTT.

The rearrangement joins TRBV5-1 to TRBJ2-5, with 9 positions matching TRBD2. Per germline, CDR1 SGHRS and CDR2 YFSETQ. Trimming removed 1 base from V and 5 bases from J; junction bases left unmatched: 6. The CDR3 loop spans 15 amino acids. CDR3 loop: CASSLKTSGDETQYF. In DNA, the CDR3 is TGCGCCAGCAGCTTGAAGACTAGCGGTGATGAGACCCAGTACTTC.

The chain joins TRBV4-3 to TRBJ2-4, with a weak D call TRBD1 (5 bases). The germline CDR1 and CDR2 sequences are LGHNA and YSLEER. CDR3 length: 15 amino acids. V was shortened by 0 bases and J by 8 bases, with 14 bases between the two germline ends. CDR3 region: CASSQDSRTSDIQYF. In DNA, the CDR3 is TGCGCCAGCAGCCAAGATTCCAGGACAAGCGACATTCAGTACTTC.

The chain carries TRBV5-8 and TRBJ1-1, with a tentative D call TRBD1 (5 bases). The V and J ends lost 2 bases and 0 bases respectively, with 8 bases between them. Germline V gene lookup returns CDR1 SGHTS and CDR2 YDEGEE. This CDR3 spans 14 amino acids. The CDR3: CASSLQDLNTEAFF. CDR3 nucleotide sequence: TGTGCCAGCAGCTTACAGGATTTGAACACTGAAGCTTTCTTT.